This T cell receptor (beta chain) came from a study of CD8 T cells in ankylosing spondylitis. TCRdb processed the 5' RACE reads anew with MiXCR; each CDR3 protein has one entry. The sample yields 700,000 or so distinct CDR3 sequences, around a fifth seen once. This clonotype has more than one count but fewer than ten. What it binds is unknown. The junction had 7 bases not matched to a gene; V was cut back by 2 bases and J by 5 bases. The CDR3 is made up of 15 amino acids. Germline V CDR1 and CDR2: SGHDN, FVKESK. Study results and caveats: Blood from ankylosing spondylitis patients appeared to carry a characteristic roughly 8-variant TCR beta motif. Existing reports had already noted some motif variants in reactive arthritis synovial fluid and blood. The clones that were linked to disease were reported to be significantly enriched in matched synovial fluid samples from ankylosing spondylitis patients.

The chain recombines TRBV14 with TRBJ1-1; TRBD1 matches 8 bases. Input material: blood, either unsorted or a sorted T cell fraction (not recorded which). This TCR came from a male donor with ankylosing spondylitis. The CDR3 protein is CASSQYTGGATEAFF. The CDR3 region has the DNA TGTGCCAGCAGCCAATATACAGGGGGGGCAACTGAAGCTTTCTTT.